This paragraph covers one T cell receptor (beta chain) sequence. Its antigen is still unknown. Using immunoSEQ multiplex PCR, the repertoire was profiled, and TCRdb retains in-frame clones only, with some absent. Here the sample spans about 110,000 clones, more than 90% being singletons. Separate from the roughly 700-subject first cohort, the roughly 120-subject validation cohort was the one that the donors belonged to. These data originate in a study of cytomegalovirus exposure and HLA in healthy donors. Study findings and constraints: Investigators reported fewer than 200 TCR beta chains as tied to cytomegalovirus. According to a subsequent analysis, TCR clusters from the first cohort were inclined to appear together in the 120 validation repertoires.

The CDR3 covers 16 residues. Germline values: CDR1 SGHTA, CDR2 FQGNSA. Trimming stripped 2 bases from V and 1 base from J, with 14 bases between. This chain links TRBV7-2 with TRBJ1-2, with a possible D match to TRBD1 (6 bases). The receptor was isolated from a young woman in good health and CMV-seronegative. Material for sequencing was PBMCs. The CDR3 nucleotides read TGTGCCAGCAGCTTACGCGGGGGCGTTTATAACTATGGCTACACCTTC. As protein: CASSLRGGVYNYGYTF.